Below are 5 T cell receptor beta chains sequenced from a single sample in a study of blood T cells in healthy people across ages. The use of a sample-barcoded 5' primer and a J-beta primer mix characterized a second PCR of about 7 to 12 cycles. One entry per CDR3 protein results from TCRdb running MiXCR on the 5' RACE reads. The sample has approximately 400,000 distinct CDR3 sequences, about 55% seen once. The sequencing sample was made of blood. The receptors originated from a man in his sixties in good health.

CDR3 region: CSIGGMDNEQFF. CDR3 DNA: TGCAGTATTGGGGGGATGGACAATGAGCAGTTCTTC. V gene TRBV20-1 combines with J gene TRBJ2-1; a possible D gene is TRBD2 (6 bases). Germline V gene lookup returns CDR1 DFQATT and CDR2 SNEGSKA (reference sequence). Trimming took 8 bases from V and 5 from J, leaving 13 bases between them. This CDR3 region has 12 residues.

The J gene is TRBJ2-5, the V gene TRBV7-6; 12 bases are shared with TRBD2. CDR1 is SGHVS, CDR2 FNYEAQ, per germline. V was clipped by 3 bases and J by 4 bases; unmatched bases: 3. The CDR3 is 15 amino acids. The CDR3 DNA is TGTGCCAGCAGCTTGACTAGCGGGAGTTCAGAGACCCAGTACTTC. It encodes CASSLTSGSSETQYF.

The V and J genes are TRBV6-5 and TRBJ2-6; D uncertain. With 4 bases removed from V and 0 bases from J, the gap between germline ends came to 7 bases. CDR3 length: 15 residues. Germline V lookup: CDR1 MNHEY, CDR2 SVGAGI. The CDR3 DNA reads TGTGCCAGCAGTTCGACATTCTCTGGGGCCAACGTCCTGACTTTC. Its translation: CASSSTFSGANVLTF.

As for this clonotype: The junction departs from the called germline gene at one end, perhaps through a read error. As DNA, the CDR3 is TGTGCTAGCAGCCCCTCTAGGGGGGGGGCAAGTGAGCAGTACTTC. As protein: CASSPSRGGASEQYF. The rearrangement joins TRBV7-7 to TRBJ2-5, with a weak D call TRBD2 (7 bases). The CDR3 consists of 15 residues. Per germline, CDR1 SSHAT and CDR2 FNYEAQ (reference sequence). The whole variable domain, remainder taken from reference TRBV7-7 and TRBJ2-5, is GAGVSQSPRYKVTKRGQDVTLRCDPISSHATLYWYQQALGQGPEFLTYFNYEAQPDKSGLPSDRFSAERPEGSISTLTIQRTEQRDSAMYRCASSPSRGGASEQYFGPGTRLLVL.

This clonotype was found once. V usage is TRBV5-6 and J usage is TRBJ2-1; D uncertain. This CDR3 comprises 13 residues. The germline V gene encodes CDR1 SGHDT and CDR2 YYEEEE. Trimming took 3 bases from V and 7 from J, leaving 11 bases between them. CDR3 sequence: CASSSWVRNEQFF. Here the CDR3 DNA reads TGTGCCAGCAGCTCGTGGGTACGAAATGAGCAGTTCTTC.